A selection of T cell receptor beta chains follows, all from one sample in a study of regulatory T cells in long-lasting Graves disease. TCRdb ran MiXCR on the multiplex PCR reads and lists one entry per CDR3 protein. The data hold about 350,000 distinct CDR3 sequences, with 16% observed a single time. A further study also used this sample, focusing on T cells in Graves' hyperthyroidism and ophthalmopathy.

This specimen consisted of peripheral blood mononuclear cells (PBMCs), obtained at new diagnosis, from a patient treated with antithyroid drugs. These receptors were obtained from a man aged 40-55 years with Graves disease. Each CDR3 is given with its conserved first and last residue. D genes are given only for firm matches. Only part of the rows carry a size: once, few, many, or a class if the clone is expanded.

. 15 many TRBJ2-1 TRBV3-1 CASSQGVISWGEQFF TGTGCCAGCAGCCAAGGCGTTATCAGTTGGGGTGAGCAGTTCTTC
. 15 many TRBJ1-1 TRBV5-1 CASSLYNTANTEAFF TGCGCCAGCAGCTTGTATAATACGGCTAACACTGAAGCTTTCTTT
TRBD1 17 few TRBJ2-2 TRBV14 CASSRQPGQILDGELFF TGTGCCAGCAGCCGCCAGCCGGGACAGATCCTTGACGGGGAGCTGTTTTTT
TRBD1 16 few TRBJ2-4 TRBV4-1 CASSQTPTGTENIQYF TGCGCCAGCAGCCAAACCCCCACCGGGACAGAAAACATTCAGTACTTC
. 13 many TRBJ2-7 TRBV18 CASSPWGSSEQYF TGTGCCAGCTCACCATGGGGGAGTAGCGAGCAGTACTTC
. 14 . TRBJ2-7 TRBV5-1 CASSSYQGSYEQYF TGCGCCAGCAGCTCCTATCAGGGCTCCTACGAGCAGTACTTC
. 14 many TRBJ2-5 TRBV5-1 CASSIGGPGETQYF TGCGCCAGCAGCATAGGAGGACCGGGGGAGACCCAGTACTTC
. 11 many TRBJ2-7 TRBV20-1 CSAKTAYEQYF TGCAGTGCTAAGACAGCCTACGAGCAGTACTTC
. 14 few TRBJ1-6 TRBV9 CASSPDGGNSPLHF TGTGCCAGCAGCCCCGACGGTGGCAATTCACCCCTCCACTTT
TRBD1 13 many TRBJ1-1 TRBV30 CAWRRDRNTEAFF TGTGCCTGGAGGCGGGACAGAAACACTGAAGCTTTCTTT
TRBD1 16 many TRBJ2-2 TRBV6-2/TRBV6-3 CASSFPRQGANGELFF TGTGCCAGCAGTTTCCCGAGACAGGGTGCAAACGGGGAGCTGTTTTTT
TRBD2 14 few TRBJ2-3 TRBV4-1 CASSTSGFTDTQYF TGCGCCAGCAGCACTAGCGGTTTTACAGATACGCAGTATTTT
TRBD1 15 many TRBJ2-1 TRBV5-1 CASSLVTGGLDEQFF TGCGCCAGCAGCTTGGTCACAGGGGGCTTAGATGAGCAGTTCTTC
. 13 . TRBJ2-1 TRBV12-3/TRBV12-4 CASSPLSSHEQFF TGTGCCAGCAGTCCCCTGTCGTCCCATGAGCAGTTCTTC
. 14 . TRBJ1-3 TRBV28 CASSSGHSGNTIYF TGTGCCAGCAGTTCCGGGCACTCTGGAAACACCATATATTTT
. 14 many TRBJ1-6 TRBV20-1 CSARRLPTNSPLHF TGCAGTGCTAGAAGACTTCCAACAAATTCACCCCTCCACTTT
TRBD2 11 many TRBJ2-1 TRBV7-2 CASSPGTSLFF TGTGCCAGCAGCCCGGGGACTAGCCTGTTCTTC
. 12 many TRBJ1-3 TRBV2 CASRIGGNTIYF TGTGCCAGCAGGATTGGTGGAAACACCATATATTTT
. 13 few TRBJ1-3 TRBV30 CAWNLSPGNTIYF TGTGCCTGGAACTTGAGTCCCGGAAACACCATATATTTT
. 16 few TRBJ1-5 TRBV4-1 CASSQDGGFGNQPQHF TGCGCCAGCAGCCAAGATGGGGGGTTCGGCAATCAGCCCCAGCATTTT
. 13 . TRBJ2-3 TRBV2 CARRRGRTDTQYF TGTGCCCGAAGGCGGGGGCGCACAGATACGCAGTATTTT
. 15 many TRBJ2-3 TRBV12-3/TRBV12-4 CASDTGSKGTDTQYF TGTGCCAGCGACACCGGGTCGAAGGGCACAGATACGCAGTATTTT
. 15 . TRBJ2-3 TRBV4-3 CASSQQITGTDTQYF TGCGCCAGCAGCCAGCAGATCACAGGGACAGATACGCAGTATTTT
. 16 . TRBJ2-6 TRBV18 CASSNAARSGANVLTF TGTGCCAGCTCAAACGCGGCGCGCTCTGGGGCCAACGTCCTGACTTTC